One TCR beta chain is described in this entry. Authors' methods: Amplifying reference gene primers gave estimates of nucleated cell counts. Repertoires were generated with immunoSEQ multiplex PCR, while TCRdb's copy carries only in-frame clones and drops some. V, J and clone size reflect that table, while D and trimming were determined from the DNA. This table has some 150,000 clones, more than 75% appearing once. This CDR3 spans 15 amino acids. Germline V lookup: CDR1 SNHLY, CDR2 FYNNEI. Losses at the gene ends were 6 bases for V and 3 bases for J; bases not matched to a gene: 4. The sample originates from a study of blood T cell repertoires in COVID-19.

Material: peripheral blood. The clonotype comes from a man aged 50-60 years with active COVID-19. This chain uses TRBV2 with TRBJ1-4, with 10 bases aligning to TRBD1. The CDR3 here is CASRDRGWANEKLFF. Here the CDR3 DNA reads TGTGCCAGCAGGGACAGGGGGTGGGCTAATGAAAAACTGTTTTTT. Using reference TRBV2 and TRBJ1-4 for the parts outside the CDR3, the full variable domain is EPEVTQTPSHQVTQMGQEVILRCVPISNHLYFYWYRQILGQKVEFLVSFYNNEISEKSEIFDDQFSVERPDGSNFTLKIRSTKLEDSAMYFCASRDRGWANEKLFFGSGTQLSVL.